This T cell receptor beta chain was profiled in a study of CD8 T cells in ankylosing spondylitis. Study observations and caveats: Clones linked with disease were CD8+ and fairly uncommon in the peripheral blood. Certain motif variants had earlier been reported in reactive arthritis synovial fluid and blood.

Concerning this clonotype: The antigen remains undetermined.

TCRdb recomputed calls from the 5' RACE reads with MiXCR, one row per CDR3 protein. The sample has about 360,000 distinct CDR3 sequences; 20% to 25% are singletons. Sequencing was done on a sample of blood, either unsorted or a sorted T cell fraction (not recorded which). The TCR was taken from a male donor with ankylosing spondylitis or in good health (not recorded which).

CDR3 sequence: CASSQVPQAYNEQFF. CDR3 in DNA: TGCGCCAGCAGCCAAGTGCCCCAGGCCTACAATGAGCAGTTCTTC. The chain couples TRBV4-1 to TRBJ2-1; D remains unclear. Between the trimmed V and J ends, which lost 1 base and 2 bases, there was a span of 9 bases. The germline V gene encodes CDR1 MGHRA and CDR2 YSYEKL. The CDR3 totals 15 residues.